These T cell receptor beta chains were read from a single sample in a study of shared clonotypes between healthy human individuals. Using immunoSEQ multiplex PCR, the repertoire was profiled, and TCRdb retains in-frame clones only, with some absent. Of some 450,000 clones listed, around 77% are singletons. Sequenced sample: PBMCs. These receptor sequences come from a middle-aged woman in good health. Some clones in this sample may be carry-over from other donors' samples. The CDR3 runs from the conserved cysteine through the conserved F or W. A D gene is named only where the DNA matches it firmly. Size values are once, few and many counts, or a class for expanded clones, and some rows have none.

V: TRBV28
size: NA
D: TRBD1
J: TRBJ1-5
CDR3: CASSPSGQGADQPQHF
DNA: TGTGCCAGCAGTCCGTCGGGACAGGGGGCGGATCAGCCCCAGCATTTT

V: TRBV10-3
size: NA
D: TRBD1
J: TRBJ1-2
CDR3: CAISETRDRIHGYTF
DNA: TGTGCCATCAGTGAGACCCGGGACAGGATTCATGGCTACACCTTC

V: TRBV5-1
size: NA
D: NA
J: TRBJ2-3
CDR3: CASSLDVDSTDTQYF
DNA: TGCGCCAGCAGCTTGGATGTAGATAGCACAGATACGCAGTATTTT

V: TRBV7-2
size: few
D: NA
J: TRBJ2-5
CDR3: CASSLGDGETQYF
DNA: TGTGCCAGCAGCTTAGGTGACGGAGAGACCCAGTACTTC

V: TRBV4-1
size: NA
D: NA
J: TRBJ2-7
CDR3: CASSQGVIGEISAYEQYF
DNA: TGCGCCAGCAGCCAAGGCGTTATTGGGGAGATTTCAGCCTACGAGCAGTACTTC

V: TRBV6-6
size: NA
D: NA
J: TRBJ2-4
CDR3: CASSGGPKNIQYF
DNA: TGTGCCAGCTCTGGGGGGCCCAAAAACATTCAGTACTTC

V: TRBV11-1
size: NA
D: TRBD1
J: TRBJ2-4
CDR3: CASSLASGTGQQYF
DNA: TGTGCCAGCAGCTTAGCCTCCGGGACAGGACAACAGTACTTC

V: TRBV7-3
size: once
D: TRBD1
J: TRBJ2-7
CDR3: CASRYRQGFDEQYF
DNA: TGTGCCAGCAGGTACCGACAGGGGTTCGACGAGCAGTACTTC

V: TRBV6-5
size: NA
D: NA
J: TRBJ1-3
CDR3: CASRNSGNTIYF
DNA: TGTGCCAGCAGGAACTCTGGAAACACCATATATTTT

V: TRBV18
size: once
D: TRBD1
J: TRBJ1-4
CDR3: CASSPGQEANEKLFF
DNA: TGTGCCAGCTCGCCGGGACAGGAGGCTAATGAAAAACTGTTTTTT

V: TRBV30
size: NA
D: TRBD1
J: TRBJ2-5
CDR3: CAWTTGSQETQYF
DNA: TGTGCCTGGACGACAGGGTCACAAGAGACCCAGTACTTC

V: TRBV18
size: NA
D: NA
J: TRBJ1-5
CDR3: CASSPQPLQPQHF
DNA: TGTGCCAGCTCACCACAGCCGTTACAGCCCCAGCATTTT

V: TRBV30
size: NA
D: TRBD1
J: TRBJ2-5
CDR3: CAWTGQGALETQYF
DNA: TGTGCCTGGACTGGACAGGGGGCTTTGGAGACCCAGTACTTC

V: TRBV9
size: NA
D: NA
J: TRBJ1-5
CDR3: CASSFGADSNQPQHF
DNA: TGTGCCAGCAGCTTTGGGGCAGATAGCAATCAGCCCCAGCATTTT

V: TRBV30
size: NA
D: NA
J: TRBJ2-7
CDR3: CAWSAGYSYEQYF
DNA: TGTGCCTGGAGTGCAGGGTACTCCTACGAGCAGTACTTC

V: TRBV28
size: NA
D: NA
J: TRBJ2-1
CDR3: CASSQGYHEQFF
DNA: TGTGCCAGCAGTCAAGGGTACCATGAGCAGTTCTTC

V: TRBV9
size: once
D: NA
J: TRBJ2-1
CDR3: CASIPTSSYNEQFF
DNA: TGTGCCAGCATCCCTACGAGCTCCTACAATGAGCAGTTCTTC

V: TRBV25-1
size: NA
D: NA
J: TRBJ2-3
CDR3: CASSNPDSTDTQYF
DNA: TGTGCCAGCAGTAACCCCGATAGCACAGATACGCAGTATTTT

V: TRBV15
size: many
D: NA
J: TRBJ2-7
CDR3: CATSRDARYEQYF
DNA: TGTGCCACCAGCAGAGATGCCCGATACGAGCAGTACTTC

V: TRBV2
size: NA
D: TRBD1
J: TRBJ1-4
CDR3: CASRAGGGNEKLFF
DNA: TGTGCCAGCAGGGCAGGGGGCGGCAATGAGAAACTGTTTTTT

V: TRBV25-1
size: NA
D: NA
J: TRBJ2-5
CDR3: CASSEMQTQYF
DNA: TGTGCCAGCAGCGAGATGCAGACCCAGTACTTC

V: TRBV5-1
size: NA
D: TRBD1
J: TRBJ2-7
CDR3: CASSLGTGETYEQYF
DNA: TGCGCCAGCAGCTTAGGGACAGGGGAGACCTACGAGCAGTACTTC

V: TRBV18
size: NA
D: TRBD1
J: TRBJ2-7
CDR3: CASSLDRYGTGGSYEQYF
DNA: TGTGCCAGCTCACTGGACCGCTACGGGACAGGGGGTTCCTACGAGCAGTACTTC

V: TRBV18
size: once
D: NA
J: TRBJ2-2
CDR3: CASSLSAGSGNTGELFF
DNA: TGTGCCAGCTCACTCTCGGCGGGTAGCGGAAACACCGGGGAGCTGTTTTTT

V: TRBV5-1
size: NA
D: TRBD1
J: TRBJ1-1
CDR3: CASSLVGQGTEAFF
DNA: TGCGCCAGCAGCTTGGTGGGACAGGGTACTGAAGCTTTCTTT

V: TRBV9
size: NA
D: TRBD2
J: TRBJ2-7
CDR3: CASSVALAGRKYF
DNA: TGTGCCAGCAGCGTAGCTCTAGCGGGAAGGAAGTACTTC

V: TRBV11-2
size: NA
D: NA
J: TRBJ2-7
CDR3: CASSLEGSEQYF
DNA: TGTGCCAGCAGCTTAGAAGGGAGCGAGCAGTACTTC

V: TRBV19
size: NA
D: TRBD2
J: TRBJ2-1
CDR3: CASSMVTSGYNEQFF
DNA: TGTGCCAGTAGTATGGTGACTAGCGGTTACAATGAGCAGTTCTTC

V: TRBV10-3
size: NA
D: NA
J: TRBJ2-2
CDR3: CAISRGRQNTGELFF
DNA: TGTGCCATCTCTCGCGGGCGACAGAACACCGGGGAGCTGTTTTTT

V: TRBV19
size: NA
D: TRBD1
J: TRBJ2-7
CDR3: CASSIGGDRASSYEQYF
DNA: TGTGCCAGTAGTATCGGAGGCGACAGGGCTAGCTCCTACGAGCAGTACTTC

V: TRBV2
size: many
D: TRBD1
J: TRBJ2-7
CDR3: CASSVTGTMQYF
DNA: TGTGCCAGCAGCGTGACAGGGACGATGCAGTACTTC

V: TRBV30
size: NA
D: TRBD2
J: TRBJ2-7
CDR3: CAWRSSGSHEQYF
DNA: TGTGCCTGGAGGTCTAGCGGGAGTCACGAGCAGTACTTC

V: TRBV7-9
size: NA
D: NA
J: TRBJ1-2
CDR3: CASSAGPSYGYTF
DNA: TGTGCCAGCAGCGCCGGACCTTCCTATGGCTACACCTTC

V: TRBV30
size: NA
D: NA
J: TRBJ1-2
CDR3: CAWSEAGSYTF
DNA: TGTGCCTGGAGTGAGGCGGGGAGCTACACCTTC

V: TRBV7-9
size: NA
D: NA
J: TRBJ2-7
CDR3: CASSYTSHEQYF
DNA: TGTGCCAGCAGCTATACTAGCCACGAGCAGTACTTC

V: TRBV19
size: NA
D: NA
J: TRBJ1-5
CDR3: CAGSDRVNQPQHF
DNA: TGTGCCGGGTCAGACAGAGTGAATCAGCCCCAGCATTTT

V: TRBV11-3
size: few
D: TRBD1
J: TRBJ1-3
CDR3: CASSSSTGVGNTIYF
DNA: TGTGCCAGCAGCTCATCAACAGGGGTTGGAAACACCATATATTTT

V: TRBV30
size: once
D: NA
J: TRBJ2-5
CDR3: CAWSVNGGGETQYF
DNA: TGTGCCTGGAGTGTAAACGGTGGTGGGGAGACCCAGTACTTC

V: TRBV5-4
size: NA
D: NA
J: TRBJ2-7
CDR3: CASSYTGIPNEQYF
DNA: TGTGCCAGCAGCTACACCGGGATCCCCAACGAGCAGTACTTC

V: TRBV5-1
size: many
D: TRBD2
J: TRBJ2-2
CDR3: CASSLAGGPSTGELFF
DNA: TGCGCCAGCAGCTTAGCGGGAGGGCCAAGCACCGGGGAGCTGTTTTTT

V: TRBV19
size: NA
D: NA
J: TRBJ1-2
CDR3: CASSRTANYGYTF
DNA: TGTGCCAGTAGTAGGACAGCTAACTATGGCTACACCTTC

V: TRBV7-5
size: NA
D: NA
J: TRBJ2-3
CDR3: CARSSPGLVGDTQYF
DNA: TGTGCCAGAAGCTCTCCGGGACTAGTGGGAGATACGCAGTATTTT

V: TRBV2
size: once
D: NA
J: TRBJ2-2
CDR3: CASRIQGPGELFF
DNA: TGTGCCAGCAGAATACAGGGACCCGGGGAGCTGTTTTTT

V: TRBV28
size: NA
D: NA
J: TRBJ2-1
CDR3: CASSSSIGQNEQFF
DNA: TGTGCCAGCAGTTCTAGCATCGGCCAAAATGAGCAGTTCTTC